Listed below are T cell receptor beta chains from one sample, sequenced in a study of shared clonotypes between healthy human individuals. Only in-frame clones appear in the TCRdb table, and some are missing; sequencing was by immunoSEQ multiplex PCR. The sample includes a few million clones, about 92% seen only once; the top ten take over 0.12%. The sequencing sample was made of naive CD4+ T cells sorted from blood. These receptors were collected from a man between 18 and 29 years old in good health. CDR3s include the opening cysteine and the closing phenylalanine or tryptophan. A D gene is named only where the DNA matches it firmly. Part of the rows lack a size; the others show once, few, many or a class for expanded clones.

v_gene	j_gene	abundance	d_gene	CDR3nt	CDR3aa
TRBV11-3	TRBJ2-3	-	-	TGTGCCAGCAGCCGACGGGACGGCACAGATACGCAGTATTTT	CASSRRDGTDTQYF
TRBV5-6	TRBJ2-1	-	TRBD2	TGTGCCAGCAGCTTTGGCGGGAGGGCTGACAATGAGCAGTTCTTC	CASSFGGRADNEQFF
TRBV6-5	TRBJ1-3	-	-	TGTGCCAGCAGTTACCTAAGCCCAAAAAGCGGAAACACCATATATTTT	CASSYLSPKSGNTIYF
TRBV18	TRBJ2-1	-	TRBD2	TGTGCCAGCTCATCCGGGACTAGCGTGTACAATGAGCAGTTCTTC	CASSSGTSVYNEQFF
TRBV6-6	TRBJ2-3	-	-	TGTGCCAGCAGTTCCAAGCGGGCCCCAGATACGCAGTATTTT	CASSSKRAPDTQYF
TRBV29-1	TRBJ2-3	-	-	TGCAGCGTGAATGAGGGGCTGACAGATACGCAGTATTTT	CSVNEGLTDTQYF
TRBV13	TRBJ1-6	-	TRBD1	TGTGCCAGCAGCCGGGGACAGGCAAATTCACCCCTCCACTTT	CASSRGQANSPLHF
TRBV10-3	TRBJ1-6	-	TRBD1	TGTGCCATCAGTGAGAGTCCCGGGACAGGGGGAGCACCCCTCCACTTT	CAISESPGTGGAPLHF
TRBV27	TRBJ1-5	-	-	TGTGCCAGCAGTTCACCAGGGCGCAATCAGCCCCAGCATTTT	CASSSPGRNQPQHF
TRBV28	TRBJ2-2	-	-	TGTGCCAGCAGTTCCACCGGGCGGCACACCGGGGAGCTGTTTTTT	CASSSTGRHTGELFF
TRBV9	TRBJ2-5	-	TRBD2	TGTGCCAGCAGCGGGAGGTCCCGGGGGGCCCAGTACTTC	CASSGRSRGAQYF
TRBV19	TRBJ1-1	-	-	TGTGCCAGTAGCCCTCCGGTGGCTCGGAACACTGAAGCTTTCTTT	CASSPPVARNTEAFF
TRBV7-9	TRBJ2-1	-	TRBD2	TGTGCCAGCAGCGGCGCGGGCGCGGGAGGGGGGAATGAGCAGTTCTTC	CASSGAGAGGGNEQFF
TRBV2	TRBJ1-5	-	-	TGTGCCAGCAGTTCCGGTCAGCCCCAGCATTTT	CASSSGQPQHF
TRBV25-1	TRBJ2-3	-	-	TGTGCCAGCAGTGAATTCGGAACTTCCGGGGATACGCAGTATTTT	CASSEFGTSGDTQYF
TRBV10-3	TRBJ2-3	-	TRBD1	TGTGCCATCAGTACAGGGGGCGCGTCAGATACGCAGTATTTT	CAISTGGASDTQYF
TRBV6-5	TRBJ2-2	-	-	TGTGCCAGCAGTTGGGGGGCCGGGGAGCTGTTTTTT	CASSWGAGELFF
TRBV6-6	TRBJ1-3	-	-	TGTGCCAGCAGTCGAGGACAGTTTCGCTCTGGAAACACCATATATTTT	CASSRGQFRSGNTIYF
TRBV6-6	TRBJ2-7	-	-	TGTGCCAGCAGTTACTCGATCCCCACCTCCGACTACGAGCAGTACTTC	CASSYSIPTSDYEQYF
TRBV5-1	TRBJ2-3	-	TRBD2	TGCGCCAGTAAGCTAGCGGGGAGCACAGATACGCAGTATTTT	CASKLAGSTDTQYF
TRBV7-9	TRBJ2-6	-	TRBD1	TGTGCCAGCAGCTCGGACAGGGGATCTTACGGGGCCAACGTCCTGACTTTC	CASSSDRGSYGANVLTF
TRBV6-5	TRBJ2-3	-	-	TGTGCCAGCAGACGACAGGTCCCAGATACGCAGTATTTT	CASRRQVPDTQYF
TRBV4-3	TRBJ2-5	-	TRBD1	TGCGCCAGCAGCCAGGGACAGGGGGTCCAAGAGACCCAGTACTTC	CASSQGQGVQETQYF
TRBV5-6	TRBJ2-7	-	TRBD1	TGTGCCAGCAGTTTGACGGTCTACAGGGGCTACGAGCAGTACTTC	CASSLTVYRGYEQYF
TRBV6-6	TRBJ1-5	-	TRBD1	TGTGCCAGCAGTTCCCGACAGGGACAGCCCCAGCATTTT	CASSSRQGQPQHF
TRBV28	TRBJ2-4	-	TRBD2	TGTGCCAGCAGTTTCTTTAGCGGGGGGGCCTGGGACATTCAGTACTTC	CASSFFSGGAWDIQYF
TRBV27	TRBJ2-3	-	TRBD2	TGTGCCAGCACCGGGACTAGCAGAGATACGCAGTATTTT	CASTGTSRDTQYF
TRBV10-3	TRBJ2-1	-	-	TGTGCCATCAGTGAGGGGGGCAGTTTATCCTACAATGAGCAGTTCTTC	CAISEGGSLSYNEQFF
TRBV5-1	TRBJ2-3	-	-	TGCGCCAGCAGTCCACAGGGATTGGGAGATACGCAGTATTTT	CASSPQGLGDTQYF
TRBV30	TRBJ1-2	-	TRBD1	TGTGCCTGGAGTCTTGGGACAGGGAAGTATGGCTACACCTTC	CAWSLGTGKYGYTF
TRBV7-9	TRBJ2-7	-	TRBD1	TGTGCCAGCAGCTACGGACAGGGGGCCACATACGAGCAGTACTTC	CASSYGQGATYEQYF
TRBV19	TRBJ2-7	-	TRBD2	TGTGCCAGTAGTACCGGGGGGAGCTCCTACGAGCAGTACTTC	CASSTGGSSYEQYF
TRBV6-4	TRBJ2-7	once	-	TGTGCCAGCAGTGTTGGCAGGGAAGCGGGCGAGCAGTACTTC	CASSVGREAGEQYF
TRBV10-1	TRBJ2-3	once	TRBD2	TGCGCCAGCAGTGATAGGCGGGGGGTCAGTGATACGCAGTATTTT	CASSDRRGVSDTQYF
TRBV9	TRBJ2-6	-	-	TGTGCCAGCAGCGTCGGTGACCCGGGACAACTCTCTGGGGCCAACGTCCTGACTTTC	CASSVGDPGQLSGANVLTF
TRBV30	TRBJ2-3	-	-	TGTGCCTGGAGTCTTAGAAGCACAGATACGCAGTATTTT	CAWSLRSTDTQYF
TRBV6-6	TRBJ1-1	-	TRBD1	TGTGCCAGCACAGACAGGGACCCGACTGAAGCTTTCTTT	CASTDRDPTEAFF
TRBV10-3	TRBJ1-2	-	-	TGTGCCATCAGTGAGAACTCCGGGACCTATGGCTACACCTTC	CAISENSGTYGYTF
TRBV4-1	TRBJ2-2	once	-	TGCGCCAGCAGCCAAGAAGTCCAAGGCGGGGAGCTGTTTTTT	CASSQEVQGGELFF
TRBV5-6	TRBJ2-1	-	-	TGTGCCAGCAGGGCGGGGCGCTCCTACAATGAGCAGTTCTTC	CASRAGRSYNEQFF
TRBV5-4	TRBJ1-1	once	TRBD1	TGTGCCAGCAGCTGGGGACAGGGTAGCGGTGAAGCTTTCTTT	CASSWGQGSGEAFF
TRBV9	TRBJ2-2	-	-	TGTGCCAGCAGCGTAAATTCGAACACCGGGGAGCTGTTTTTT	CASSVNSNTGELFF
TRBV9	TRBJ2-3	-	TRBD1	TGTGCCAGCAGCGTTTCGGGGGGACAGGGGTCCTTCACAGATACGCAGTATTTT	CASSVSGGQGSFTDTQYF
TRBV29-1	TRBJ2-5	-	-	TGCAGCGGGGGATTCGTTCAAGAGACCCAGTACTTC	CSGGFVQETQYF
TRBV10-3	TRBJ1-1	-	TRBD1	TGTGCCATCAGCCGGGGACAGGGGAACACTGAAGCTTTCTTT	CAISRGQGNTEAFF
TRBV6-1	TRBJ2-3	-	TRBD2	TGTGCCAGCAGTGGTATAACGGGGGGGCCAGATACGCAGTATTTT	CASSGITGGPDTQYF
TRBV14	TRBJ2-1	few	-	TGTGCCAGCAGCCAAGATCAGGCCCGACTCAATGAGCAGTTCTTC	CASSQDQARLNEQFF
TRBV9	TRBJ2-5	-	-	TGTGCCAGCAGCGTAGTAGGGACCATCCAAGAGACCCAGTACTTC	CASSVVGTIQETQYF
TRBV5-1	TRBJ2-1	once	TRBD2	TGCGCCAGCAGCCCGCGGACTAGCGGGAGTGATGAGCAGTTCTTC	CASSPRTSGSDEQFF
TRBV4-1	TRBJ2-2	-	TRBD1	TGCGCCAGCAGCACATACAGGGGCTCCACCGGGGAGCTGTTTTTT	CASSTYRGSTGELFF
TRBV5-1	TRBJ2-1	-	TRBD2	TGCGCCAGCAGCTTGAGGACTAGCGGGACCAATGAGCAGTTCTTC	CASSLRTSGTNEQFF
TRBV6-5	TRBJ1-6	-	-	TGTGCCAGCAGTTACGGTTGGACAGCTAATTCACCCCTCCACTTT	CASSYGWTANSPLHF
TRBV25-1	TRBJ2-3	once	TRBD2	TGTGCCAGCAGGACTAGCGGAGCCGATACGCAGTATTTT	CASRTSGADTQYF